These T cell receptor beta chains were read from a single sample in a study of shared clonotypes between healthy human individuals. Profiled with immunoSEQ multiplex PCR; TCRdb holds only in-frame clones, not every one. The sample has about 1.9 million clones; 93% are singletons. Sequenced: naive CD8+ T cells from PBMCs. Source of these receptors: a young man in good health. Some clones in this sample may be carry-over from other donors' samples. Both conserved end residues are part of each CDR3. A D gene is named only where the DNA matches it firmly. Rows may omit the clone size; those that give it use once, few, many or a size class.

>TRBJ1-3|NA|TRBV9|NA
CASSSSGGSGNTIYF
TGTGCCAGCAGCTCCTCGGGCGGCTCTGGAAACACCATATATTTT
>TRBJ2-5|NA|TRBV5-1|TRBD1
CASIGTAQETQYF
TGCGCCAGCATTGGGACAGCACAAGAGACCCAGTACTTC
>TRBJ1-1|few|TRBV7-6|NA
CASTPGVNTEAFF
TGTGCCAGCACACCGGGGGTTAACACTGAAGCTTTCTTT
>TRBJ2-5|once|TRBV7-3|TRBD2
CASSFLTGGPQYF
TGTGCCAGCAGCTTTCTAACGGGAGGGCCCCAGTACTTC
>TRBJ1-2|NA|TRBV7-3|NA
CASKSQTVYGYTF
TGTGCCAGCAAAAGTCAAACGGTCTATGGCTACACCTTC
>TRBJ2-1|NA|TRBV18|TRBD2
CASSLAGSYNEQFF
TGTGCCAGCTCACTAGCGGGCTCCTACAATGAGCAGTTCTTC
>TRBJ2-7|NA|TRBV7-2|TRBD2
CASSSRLAGGEGAEQYF
TGTGCCAGCAGCTCTCGACTAGCGGGAGGTGAGGGCGCCGAGCAGTACTTC
>TRBJ2-3|once|TRBV4-2|NA
CASSQVDRSTDTQYF
TGTGCCAGCAGCCAAGTAGACAGGTCCACAGATACGCAGTATTTT
>TRBJ1-6|NA|TRBV30|TRBD1
CAWSTTGQGNSPLHF
TGTGCCTGGAGTACCACGGGACAGGGGAATTCACCCCTCCACTTT
>TRBJ1-2|NA|TRBV6-6|NA
CASSYELRYGYTF
TGTGCCAGCAGTTACGAACTGCGTTATGGCTACACCTTC
>TRBJ2-2|NA|TRBV28|TRBD1
CASTPLRDRVVGELFF
TGTGCCAGCACTCCCCTCCGGGACAGGGTGGTCGGGGAGCTGTTTTTT
>TRBJ2-7|NA|TRBV28|NA
CASRRIKAEQYF
TGTGCCAGCAGACGAATCAAGGCGGAGCAGTACTTC
>TRBJ2-2|NA|TRBV28|NA
CASSLGTGGGGGELFF
TGTGCCAGCAGTTTGGGTACCGGGGGCGGTGGCGGGGAGCTGTTTTTT
>TRBJ2-7|NA|TRBV11-2|NA
CASSFGGQGQGGF
TGTGCCAGCAGCTTCGGAGGCCAAGGGCAAGGAGGCTTC
>TRBJ2-1|once|TRBV29-1|TRBD1
CSAMTGTGGSSYNEQFF
TGCAGCGCCATGACCGGGACAGGGGGCAGCTCCTACAATGAGCAGTTCTTC
>TRBJ2-5|NA|TRBV30|NA
CAWSEGRTQYF
TGTGCCTGGAGTGAAGGACGGACCCAGTACTTC
>TRBJ2-3|NA|TRBV19|NA
CASTRTGTSTDTQYF
TGTGCCAGTACCCGGACTGGAACTAGCACAGATACGCAGTATTTT
>TRBJ2-5|NA|TRBV13|NA
CASSLEQAPETQYF
TGTGCCAGCAGCTTAGAACAGGCCCCAGAGACCCAGTACTTC
>TRBJ2-7|NA|TRBV2|NA
CASNGGGIDEQYF
TGTGCCAGCAACGGGGGAGGCATTGACGAGCAGTACTTC
>TRBJ1-5|NA|TRBV2|NA
CASSEALFIGQYSNQPQHF
TGTGCCAGCAGTGAAGCGTTATTCATTGGGCAGTATAGCAATCAGCCCCAGCATTTT
>TRBJ2-1|NA|TRBV5-1|NA
CASMPRGDSSYNEQFF
TGCGCCAGCATGCCTAGGGGCGATAGCTCCTACAATGAGCAGTTCTTC
>TRBJ2-2|NA|TRBV5-4|NA
CASRTTGANTGELFF
TGTGCCAGCAGGACAACAGGTGCGAACACCGGGGAGCTGTTTTTT
>TRBJ2-1|NA|TRBV29-1|TRBD2
CSVAGGLAFDEQFF
TGCAGCGTGGCCGGGGGACTAGCGTTCGATGAGCAGTTCTTC
>TRBJ1-1|NA|TRBV27|TRBD1
CASSLFQGATEAFF
TGTGCCAGCAGTTTATTTCAGGGGGCGACTGAAGCTTTCTTT